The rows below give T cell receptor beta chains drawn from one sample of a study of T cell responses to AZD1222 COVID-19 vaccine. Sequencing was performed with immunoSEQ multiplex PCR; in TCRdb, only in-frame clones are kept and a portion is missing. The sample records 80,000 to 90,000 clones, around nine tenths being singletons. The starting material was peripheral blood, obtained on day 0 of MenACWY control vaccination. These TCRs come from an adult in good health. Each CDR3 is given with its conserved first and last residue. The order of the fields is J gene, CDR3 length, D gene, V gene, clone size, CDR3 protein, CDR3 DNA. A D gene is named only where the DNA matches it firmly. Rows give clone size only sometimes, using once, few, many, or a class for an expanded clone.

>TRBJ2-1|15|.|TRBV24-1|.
CATSAPGDTYNEQFF
TGTGCCACCAGTGCTCCGGGAGACACCTACAATGAGCAGTTCTTC
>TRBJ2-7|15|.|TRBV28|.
CATTPTGGASYEQYF
TGTGCCACCACCCCCACGGGCGGGGCCTCCTACGAGCAGTACTTC
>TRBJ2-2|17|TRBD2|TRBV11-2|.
CASSFPSGRSGTGELFF
TGTGCCAGCAGCTTCCCTAGCGGGAGGAGTGGGACCGGGGAGCTGTTTTTT
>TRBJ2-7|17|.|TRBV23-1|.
CASSPIGRAKYSYEQYF
TGCGCCAGCAGTCCCATCGGAAGGGCGAAATACTCCTACGAGCAGTACTTC
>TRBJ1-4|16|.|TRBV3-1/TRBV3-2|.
CASSQDRASYNEKLFF
TGTGCCAGCAGCCAAGATCGGGCGAGTTATAATGAAAAACTGTTTTTT
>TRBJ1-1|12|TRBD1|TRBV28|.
CASSDRVTEAFF
TGTGCCAGCAGTGACAGGGTAACTGAAGCTTTCTTT
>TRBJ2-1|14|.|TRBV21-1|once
CASSKGTGGNEQFF
TGTGCCAGCAGCAAAGGGACAGGGGGCAATGAGCAGTTCTTC
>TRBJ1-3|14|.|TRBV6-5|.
CASSYESSGNTIYF
TGTGCCAGCAGTTACGAGAGCTCTGGAAACACCATATATTTT
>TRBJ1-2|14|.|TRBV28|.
CASSLEGRNYGYTF
TGTGCCAGCAGTTTAGAGGGGCGCAACTATGGCTACACCTTC
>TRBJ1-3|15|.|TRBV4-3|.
CASSQSLNSGNTIYF
TGCGCCAGCAGCCAAAGTCTGAACTCTGGAAACACCATATATTTT
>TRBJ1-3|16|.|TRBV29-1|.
CSVEDLGGSSGNTIYF
TGCAGCGTTGAAGATCTTGGGGGATCCTCTGGAAACACCATATATTTT